The rows below give T cell receptor beta chains drawn from one sample of a study of T cell responses to AZD1222 COVID-19 vaccine. Sequenced by immunoSEQ multiplex PCR; TCRdb stores in-frame clones only, minus some. The sample contains over 100,000 clones, approximately 86% of which appear only once. The starting material was peripheral blood, obtained on day 0 of MenACWY control vaccination. The origin of the receptors is an adult in good health. CDR3s include the opening cysteine and the closing phenylalanine or tryptophan. The D gene is left open where the match is weak. Not all rows give a size; the values are once, few, many and, for expanded clones, a class.

abundance: -
v_gene: TRBV9
j_gene: TRBJ2-7
d_gene: -
CDR3nt: TGTGCCAGCAGCGTAGGTTGGGGTGATACCTACGAGCAGTACTTC
CDR3aa: CASSVGWGDTYEQYF

abundance: -
v_gene: TRBV5-8
j_gene: TRBJ1-2
d_gene: -
CDR3nt: TGTGCCAGCAGACAGGCCTATGGCTACACCTTC
CDR3aa: CASRQAYGYTF

abundance: -
v_gene: TRBV30
j_gene: TRBJ2-2
d_gene: -
CDR3nt: TGTGCCTGGAGTTTGTCGACCGGGGAGCTGTTTTTT
CDR3aa: CAWSLSTGELFF

abundance: few
v_gene: TRBV11-1
j_gene: TRBJ2-1
d_gene: -
CDR3nt: TGTGCCAGCAGCCCCAGGGGGGAGGGCCGATACAATGAGCAGTTCTTC
CDR3aa: CASSPRGEGRYNEQFF

abundance: -
v_gene: TRBV28
j_gene: TRBJ2-1
d_gene: -
CDR3nt: TGTGCCAGCAGTTTGGTGGGCGCACCTCTTGGCAATGAGCAGTTCTTC
CDR3aa: CASSLVGAPLGNEQFF

abundance: -
v_gene: TRBV5-6
j_gene: TRBJ1-3
d_gene: -
CDR3nt: TGTGCCAGCAGCTTGTTGGGGAGTGGGATCACTGGAAACACCATATATTTT
CDR3aa: CASSLLGSGITGNTIYF

abundance: -
v_gene: TRBV6-5
j_gene: TRBJ1-2
d_gene: TRBD1
CDR3nt: TGTGCCAGCAGGGGACAGGGGGCTGTTGGCTACACCTTC
CDR3aa: CASRGQGAVGYTF

abundance: -
v_gene: TRBV3-1/TRBV3-2
j_gene: TRBJ2-3
d_gene: -
CDR3nt: TGTGCCAGCAGCCACTCCGGCGAGGGAGATACGCAGTATTTT
CDR3aa: CASSHSGEGDTQYF

abundance: -
v_gene: TRBV7-3
j_gene: TRBJ2-2
d_gene: -
CDR3nt: TGTGCCAGCAGCCCCGCCGGGAGTGGCCGGGAGCTGTTTTTT
CDR3aa: CASSPAGSGRELFF

abundance: few
v_gene: TRBV7-2
j_gene: TRBJ1-1
d_gene: -
CDR3nt: TGTGCCAGCAGCTTAGTGTACCGGAACACTGAAGCTTTCTTT
CDR3aa: CASSLVYRNTEAFF

abundance: -
v_gene: TRBV19
j_gene: TRBJ1-5
d_gene: TRBD1
CDR3nt: TGTGCCAGTAGTATAGATGGCGCAGGGGGAATGGGTCAGCCCCAGCATTTT
CDR3aa: CASSIDGAGGMGQPQHF

abundance: -
v_gene: TRBV4-1
j_gene: TRBJ2-7
d_gene: -
CDR3nt: TGCGCCAGCAGCCAAGGGCGGGAGCAGTACTTC
CDR3aa: CASSQGREQYF

abundance: -
v_gene: TRBV19
j_gene: TRBJ1-4
d_gene: TRBD1
CDR3nt: TGTGCCAGTAGTAAGGGACAGGGTCGGGAAAAACTGTTTTTT
CDR3aa: CASSKGQGREKLFF

abundance: -
v_gene: TRBV11-2
j_gene: TRBJ2-1
d_gene: TRBD2
CDR3nt: TGTGCCAGCAGGGACCCCGACTGGGGGGGGACCTACAATGAGCAGTTCTTC
CDR3aa: CASRDPDWGGTYNEQFF

abundance: -
v_gene: TRBV27
j_gene: TRBJ2-1
d_gene: TRBD2
CDR3nt: TGTGCCAGCACTAGCGGGAGAGGCGAGCAGTTCTTC
CDR3aa: CASTSGRGEQFF

abundance: once
v_gene: TRBV3-1/TRBV3-2
j_gene: TRBJ1-5
d_gene: -
CDR3nt: TGTGCCAGCAGCGGGGGTACTGGCAATCAGCCCCAGCATTTT
CDR3aa: CASSGGTGNQPQHF

abundance: -
v_gene: TRBV6-6
j_gene: TRBJ1-4
d_gene: -
CDR3nt: TGTGCCAGCAGTCGGGGGGCTGATCTTAGGAGTGAAAAACTGTTTTTT
CDR3aa: CASSRGADLRSEKLFF

abundance: -
v_gene: TRBV15
j_gene: TRBJ2-1
d_gene: TRBD2
CDR3nt: TGTGCCACCAGCGGTATAAGCGGGGTCTACAATGAGCAGTTCTTC
CDR3aa: CATSGISGVYNEQFF

abundance: -
v_gene: TRBV27
j_gene: TRBJ2-7
d_gene: TRBD1
CDR3nt: TGTGCCAGCAGCGACAGGGGGCCCACCTACGAGCAGTACTTC
CDR3aa: CASSDRGPTYEQYF

abundance: -
v_gene: TRBV29-1
j_gene: TRBJ2-5
d_gene: TRBD1
CDR3nt: TGCAGCGTTGAAGAACAGGGGAAAGAGACCGGGTACTTC
CDR3aa: CSVEEQGKETGYF

abundance: -
v_gene: TRBV28
j_gene: TRBJ1-5
d_gene: TRBD1
CDR3nt: TGTGCCAGCAGTTTCAAGAGACAGGGACGCAATCAGCCCCAGCATTTT
CDR3aa: CASSFKRQGRNQPQHF

abundance: -
v_gene: TRBV2
j_gene: TRBJ2-2
d_gene: -
CDR3nt: TGTGCAACTATGCAAGAGCGGGCCACCGGGGAGCTGTTTTTT
CDR3aa: CATMQERATGELFF

abundance: -
v_gene: TRBV5-1
j_gene: TRBJ2-5
d_gene: -
CDR3nt: TGCGCCAGCAGGATGGATACCCAAGAGACCCAGTACTTC
CDR3aa: CASRMDTQETQYF

abundance: -
v_gene: TRBV19
j_gene: TRBJ2-1
d_gene: TRBD1
CDR3nt: TGTGCCAGTGGGCTTCCGGGACAGAGTGATGAGCAGTTCTTC
CDR3aa: CASGLPGQSDEQFF

abundance: -
v_gene: TRBV7-6
j_gene: TRBJ2-1
d_gene: TRBD2
CDR3nt: TGTGCCAGCAGCTTACTAGCGGGAGGGCCTCATGAGCAGTTCTTC
CDR3aa: CASSLLAGGPHEQFF

abundance: -
v_gene: TRBV24-1
j_gene: TRBJ1-2
d_gene: -
CDR3nt: TGTGCCACCAGTGACCCGAGCAGCCCAGAGGGGTCTGGCTACACCTTC
CDR3aa: CATSDPSSPEGSGYTF

abundance: few
v_gene: TRBV2
j_gene: TRBJ2-7
d_gene: -
CDR3nt: TGTGCCAGCACACGGCGGGCGGACCCGCCGGAGTACTTC
CDR3aa: CASTRRADPPEYF

abundance: once
v_gene: TRBV3-1/TRBV3-2
j_gene: TRBJ1-3
d_gene: -
CDR3nt: TGTGCCAGCAGTCTGGGGTTAGCTGGAAACACCATATATTTT
CDR3aa: CASSLGLAGNTIYF

abundance: -
v_gene: TRBV9
j_gene: TRBJ1-1
d_gene: -
CDR3nt: TGTGCCAGCAGCGTAGATATAACAGCCGGTACTGAAGCTTTCTTT
CDR3aa: CASSVDITAGTEAFF

abundance: once
v_gene: TRBV19
j_gene: TRBJ2-7
d_gene: TRBD2
CDR3nt: TGTGCCAGCAAACCCAGAGCGGGATTCCCTACAGAGCAGTACTTC
CDR3aa: CASKPRAGFPTEQYF

abundance: -
v_gene: TRBV5-8
j_gene: TRBJ1-6
d_gene: -
CDR3nt: TGTGCCAGCAGCTCGGTACCGGGCTCCAATTCACCCCTCCACTTT
CDR3aa: CASSSVPGSNSPLHF

abundance: -
v_gene: TRBV7-8
j_gene: TRBJ2-1
d_gene: -
CDR3nt: TGTGCCAGCAGCTTAGGGGCCCCGGGGGCCTCCTACAATGAGCAGTTCTTC
CDR3aa: CASSLGAPGASYNEQFF

abundance: -
v_gene: TRBV18
j_gene: TRBJ2-1
d_gene: -
CDR3nt: TGTGCCAGCTCACCACAGGACACCCCCAATGAGCAGTTCTTC
CDR3aa: CASSPQDTPNEQFF

abundance: once
v_gene: TRBV4-3
j_gene: TRBJ1-2
d_gene: TRBD1
CDR3nt: TGCGCCAGCAGCCAGCGGCCGGGACAGTCGGATGACTACACCTTC
CDR3aa: CASSQRPGQSDDYTF

abundance: -
v_gene: TRBV10-1
j_gene: TRBJ2-7
d_gene: -
CDR3nt: TGCGCCAGCAGTGAGTCGGCGCAGGGATTGTACGAGCAGTACTTC
CDR3aa: CASSESAQGLYEQYF

abundance: once
v_gene: TRBV30
j_gene: TRBJ1-5
d_gene: -
CDR3nt: TGTGCCTGGAGTGTACGCAGGGTTTCGCAGTATCAGCCCCAGCATTTT
CDR3aa: CAWSVRRVSQYQPQHF

abundance: -
v_gene: TRBV3-1/TRBV3-2
j_gene: TRBJ2-2
d_gene: TRBD1
CDR3nt: TGTGCCAGCAGCCAAGAAGGGACAGGGGGGACCGGGGAGCTGTTTTTT
CDR3aa: CASSQEGTGGTGELFF

abundance: -
v_gene: TRBV19
j_gene: TRBJ1-6
d_gene: -
CDR3nt: TGTGCCAGTAGAGACCGGGACATAAATTCACCCCTCCACTTT
CDR3aa: CASRDRDINSPLHF

abundance: -
v_gene: TRBV19
j_gene: TRBJ2-3
d_gene: TRBD2
CDR3nt: TGTGCCAGTAGTGACGGGGACTACACAGATACGCAGTATTTT
CDR3aa: CASSDGDYTDTQYF